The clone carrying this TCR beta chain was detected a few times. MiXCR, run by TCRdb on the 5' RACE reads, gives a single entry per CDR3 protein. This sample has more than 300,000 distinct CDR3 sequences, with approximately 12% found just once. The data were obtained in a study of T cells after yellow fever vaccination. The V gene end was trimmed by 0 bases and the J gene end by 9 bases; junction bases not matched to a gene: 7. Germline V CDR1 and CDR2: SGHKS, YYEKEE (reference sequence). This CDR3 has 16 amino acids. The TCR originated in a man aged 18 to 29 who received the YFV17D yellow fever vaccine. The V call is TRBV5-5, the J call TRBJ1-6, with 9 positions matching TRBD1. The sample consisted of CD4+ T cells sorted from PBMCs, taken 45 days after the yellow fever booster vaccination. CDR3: CASSLAGTGMSSPLHF. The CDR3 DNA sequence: TGTGCCAGCAGCTTGGCCGGGACAGGGATGAGTTCACCCCTCCACTTT. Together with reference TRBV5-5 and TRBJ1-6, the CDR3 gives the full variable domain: DAGVTQSPTHLIKTRGQQVTLRCSPISGHKSVSWYQQVLGQGPQFIFQYYEKEERGRGNFPDRFSARQFPNYSSELNVNALLLGDSALYLCASSLAGTGMSSPLHFGNGTRLTVT.